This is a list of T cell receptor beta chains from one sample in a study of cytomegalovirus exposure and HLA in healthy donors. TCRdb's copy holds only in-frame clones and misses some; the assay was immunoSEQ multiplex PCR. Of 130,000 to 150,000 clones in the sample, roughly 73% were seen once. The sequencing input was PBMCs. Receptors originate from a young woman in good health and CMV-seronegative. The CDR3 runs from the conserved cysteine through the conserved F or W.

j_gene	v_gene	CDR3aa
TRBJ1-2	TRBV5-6	CASSLERDSGYTF
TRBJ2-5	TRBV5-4	CASSVRDRGRQTQYF
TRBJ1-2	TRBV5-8	CASSLEAPYGYTF
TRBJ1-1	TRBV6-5	CASGQGYENTEAFF
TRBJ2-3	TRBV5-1	CASSFQDRGIEADTQYF
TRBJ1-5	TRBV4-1	CASSQVIQGNNQPQHF
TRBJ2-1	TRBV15	CATSRSSEAYNEQFF
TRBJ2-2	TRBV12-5	CASGQDRPRGELFF
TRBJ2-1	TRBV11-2	CASSFGTGTSGRARNEQFF
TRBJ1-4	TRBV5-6	CASSLISDRPPNEKLFF
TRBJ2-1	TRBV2	CASTWGENEQFF
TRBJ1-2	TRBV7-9	CASSLSPPAGRVGYTF
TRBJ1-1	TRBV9	CASSVEGDMNTEAFF
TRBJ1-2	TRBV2	CASSESRGGINYGYTF
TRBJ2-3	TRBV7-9	CASSRWGVGDTQYF
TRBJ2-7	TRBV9	CASSAGGGYSYEQYF
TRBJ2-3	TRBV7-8	CASSLAGGRTDTQYF
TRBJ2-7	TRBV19	CASSPGGTGGSYEQYF
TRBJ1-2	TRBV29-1	CSVEVSYGYTF
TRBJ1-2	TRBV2	CASRDRNYGYTF
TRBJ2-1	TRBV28	CASSLRGGGPMDEQFF
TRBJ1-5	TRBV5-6	CASSSRSGVQPQHF
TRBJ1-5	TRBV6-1	CASRWGQANQPQHF
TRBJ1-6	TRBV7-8	CASSFGRENSPLHF
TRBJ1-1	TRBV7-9	CASFEGTGGEAFF
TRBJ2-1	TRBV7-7	CASSLGGDSEQFF
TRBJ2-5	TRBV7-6	CASSWGSWETQYF
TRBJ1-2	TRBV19	CASMPRGRDSNYGYTF
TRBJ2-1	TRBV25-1	CASSESGDAHYNEQFF